The 11 T cell receptor beta chains reported below all come from one sample, sequenced in a study of beta chain features in type 1 diabetes. The entirety of the isolated RNA underwent reverse transcription, so expressed TCRB transcripts were sequenced. Measured with immunoSEQ multiplex PCR; TCRdb has only the in-frame clones, and not every one. Of tens of thousands of clones in the sample, 30% to 35% were seen once. Sequenced material: stem cell memory CD4+ T cells from blood. The receptors shown here come from a woman in her late teens or twenties in good health.

The chain couples TRBV5-4 to TRBJ1-2; D unclear. V was pared by 4 bases and J by 0 bases, with 7 bases between. CDR1 SGHNT and CDR2 YYREEE come from the germline V gene (reference sequence). This CDR3 region has 13 residues. The CDR3 bases are TGTGCCAGCAGCCAACAGACTAACTATGGCTACACCTTC. Protein product: CASSQQTNYGYTF.

This chain uses TRBV9 with TRBJ2-1; a weak D match, TRBD1 (6 bases). With 4 bases removed from V and 2 bases from J, the gap between germline ends came to 13 bases. The germline V gene encodes CDR1 SGDLS and CDR2 YYNGEE. CDR3 length: 15 amino acids. Here the CDR3 reads CASSSLWGPYNEQFF. The DNA for the CDR3 is TGTGCCAGCAGCTCCCTATGGGGGCCCTACAATGAGCAGTTCTTC.

J is TRBJ2-2 and V is TRBV10-3; 7 nucleotides line up with TRBD1. The V gene's germline CDR1 is ENHRY and CDR2 SYGVKD. Trimming cost V 0 bases and J 5 bases; bases outside gene matches: 6. This CDR3 is 16 amino acids long. The CDR3 coding sequence is TGTGCCATCAGTGAGTCGACGTCAGGGGGAACCGGGGAGCTGTTTTTT. Translating it yields CAISESTSGGTGELFF.

Only one count was recorded for this clone. The chain uses TRBV27 and TRBJ2-5, with D possibly matching TRBD2 (6 bases). CDR1 and CDR2 from the germline V gene are MNHEY and SMNVEV (reference sequence). V lost 1 base, J lost 2 bases, and 8 bases lay in between. The CDR3 has 14 amino acids. The CDR3, as DNA: TGTGCCAGCAGTTTATTAGGGACTCAAGAGACCCAGTACTTC. Residues: CASSLLGTQETQYF.

This clone was counted between two and nine times. The chain has TRBV7-2 and TRBJ2-7, with 11 positions matching TRBD2. CDR3 length: 15 residues. The V gene's germline CDR1 is SGHTA and CDR2 FQGNSA. The junction had 5 bases not matched to a gene; V was cut back by 1 base and J by 6 bases. The DNA for the CDR3 is TGTGCCAGCAGCTTAGGGACTAGCGGGTGGACCGAGCAGTACTTC. Translation gives CASSLGTSGWTEQYF.

The chain uses TRBV9 and TRBJ2-6; TRBD1 agrees at 9 bases. Trimming took 3 bases from V and 1 from J; bases not matched to a gene: 8. CDR1 and CDR2 from the germline V gene are SGDLS and YYNGEE. The CDR3 loop spans 18 amino acids. CDR3 DNA: TGTGCCAGCAGCGCCCACGGGACAGGGAAATCTGGGGCCAACGTCCTGACTTTC. Translating gives CASSAHGTGKSGANVLTF.

This clone was seen more than once but under ten times. The chain has TRBV10-3 and TRBJ2-7; a possible D gene is TRBD1 (6 bases). The germline V and J ends were trimmed by 6 bases and 7 bases, with 10 bases remaining between them. The CDR3 loop spans 11 amino acids. The germline gives CDR1 ENHRY, CDR2 SYGVKD. Written as DNA, the CDR3 is TGTGCCATCAGACAGGGTAATGAGCAGTACTTC. It yields the protein CAIRQGNEQYF.

The chain joins TRBV9 to TRBJ2-3, with 12 bases that match TRBD2. J lost 5 bases, V lost 4 bases, and 5 bases had no gene match. Germline CDR1 reads SGDLS; CDR2 reads YYNGEE. The CDR3 totals 15 residues. The CDR3 coding sequence is TGTGCCAGCAGCCCTAGCGGGGGGGCGAAAGATACGCAGTATTTT. Encoded protein: CASSPSGGAKDTQYF.

This clone was observed a handful of times. V and J are TRBV18 and TRBJ2-5, with D possibly being TRBD1 (6 bases). Trimming pared 1 base from V and 2 bases from J, leaving 11 bases between. The CDR3 is 15 residues long. Germline V CDR1 and CDR2: KGHSH, LQKENI. In DNA, the CDR3 is TGTGCCAGCTCACCACGGACAGATACTCAAGAGACCCAGTACTTC. This gives the protein CASSPRTDTQETQYF.

The CDR3 DNA reads TGTGCCAGCAGCCCCGGGACTATCCAGTACTTC. Translation gives CASSPGTIQYF. The rearrangement uses TRBV11-1 and TRBJ2-5; 7 bases line up with TRBD2. The junction had 4 bases not matched to a gene; V was cut back by 5 bases and J by 10 bases. The CDR3 runs to 11 residues. The germline gives CDR1 SGHAT, CDR2 FQDESV (reference sequence).

This clone came up a few times. This chain uses TRBV29-1 with TRBJ2-7; 7 positions agree with TRBD2. The CDR3 extends over 12 amino acids. With V trimmed by 4 bases and J by 2 bases, 2 bases remained unmatched. The germline V gene encodes CDR1 SQVTM and CDR2 ANQGSEA. In nucleotides, the CDR3 is TGCAGCGTTGGGGGGGGGACCTACGAGCAGTACTTC. Protein product: CSVGGGTYEQYF.